The clone carrying this TCR beta chain was seen a few times. What it binds is not known. Assay used: immunoSEQ multiplex PCR; TCRdb lists only in-frame clones, some missing. The repertoire includes under 2,000,000 clones, roughly 95% of them detected once, and around 1.2% sits in the top ten. These data are taken from a study of shared clonotypes between healthy human individuals. Overall study results and limits: Among a handful of donors, roughly 5.4% of naive CD4 clonotypes were found in common. How much donors shared clonotypes was expected to be affected by sequencing depth. What naive subsets generally showed was a larger estimated richness than memory subsets showed.

Positively selected for CCR7, the CD45RO-negative cells used as naive CD8 cells excluded terminally differentiated effector memory CD45RA+ cells. V was cut by 10 bases and J by 7 bases, with 13 bases left in between. From germline, CDR1 is LNHDA and CDR2 SQIVND (reference sequence). This CDR3 is built from 11 residues. The source of this sequence is a man aged 18 to 29 in good health. The sequenced material came from naive CD8+ T cells sorted from blood. This chain uses TRBV19 with TRBJ1-1; D is uncertain. The CDR3 spells CATKMALEAFF. CDR3 DNA sequence: TGTGCCACCAAAATGGCCCTTGAAGCTTTCTTT.